These T cell receptor beta chains were read from a single sample in a study of a mutant IDH1 vaccine in newly diagnosed glioma. The data were produced by immunoSEQ multiplex PCR, yet TCRdb's version contains in-frame clones alone and is incomplete. The data contain around 37,000 clones, 80% to 95% of them singletons. Sequences were derived from PBMCs, sampled from a glioma patient treated with radiotherapy, temozolomide or both. The receptors derive from a man younger than 35 with glioma. Both conserved end residues are part of each CDR3. D genes are given only for firm matches. A row's size may be missing; if present it is once, few, many or a size class.

14,.,TRBJ2-6,TRBV6-5,.,TGTGCCAGCAGTTACCTCTCTGGGGCCAACGTCCTGACTTTC,CASSYLSGANVLTF
15,.,TRBJ2-2,TRBV19,.,TGTGCCACTTCTATCACAGGGCCTAACACCGGGGAGCTGTTTTTT,CATSITGPNTGELFF
16,.,TRBJ2-2,TRBV28,TRBD2,TGTGCCAGCAGACTCGGACTAGCGGGAGTTACCGGGGAGCTGTTTTTT,CASRLGLAGVTGELFF
14,.,TRBJ2-7,TRBV6-5,.,TGTGCCAGCAGTTACTCGAATACAGGTTCGCGGCAGTACTTC,CASSYSNTGSRQYF
15,.,TRBJ2-3,TRBV7-8,TRBD2,TGTGCCAGCAGCTTATGGCTAGCGGGCACAGATACGCAGTATTTT,CASSLWLAGTDTQYF
15,few,TRBJ2-1,TRBV9,.,TGTGCCAGCAGCGTAGGTTCGGGAGAGATAAATGAGCAGTTCTTC,CASSVGSGEINEQFF
18,.,TRBJ1-5,TRBV7-8,.,TGTGCCAGCAGCGGAGGGACCTTCGGGGCCGGATCCAATCAGCCCCAGCATTTT,CASSGGTFGAGSNQPQHF
13,.,TRBJ2-1,TRBV5-6,TRBD2,TGTGCCAGCAGCCCGATAGCGGGCAATGAGCAGTTCTTC,CASSPIAGNEQFF
16,medium-sized,TRBJ2-6,TRBV5-4,.,TGTGCCAGCAGCTTAATGAGGGATTCTGGGGCCAACGTCCTGACTTTC,CASSLMRDSGANVLTF
14,.,TRBJ1-1,TRBV18,TRBD1,TGTGCCAGCTCACCAGGGACAGGGAACACTGAAGCTTTCTTT,CASSPGTGNTEAFF
13,.,TRBJ1-1,TRBV6-4,.,TGTGCCAGCAGCAAAACAGAGAACACTGAAGCTTTCTTT,CASSKTENTEAFF
14,.,TRBJ1-6,TRBV18,.,TGTGCCAGCTCCCCGAGGCCGAGCAATTCACCCCTCCACTTT,CASSPRPSNSPLHF
14,.,TRBJ1-1,TRBV5-4,TRBD1,TGTGCCAGCAGCTTGGCCGCAGGGGGGCCTGAAGCTTTCTTT,CASSLAAGGPEAFF
15,.,TRBJ1-5,TRBV2,.,TGTGCCAGCAGTGAAGCGCCGGGACCCAATCAGCCCCAGCATTTT,CASSEAPGPNQPQHF
15,.,TRBJ1-2,TRBV6-6,TRBD1,TGTGCCAGCAGTTACGGGGACAGGCAATCCTATGGCTACACCTTC,CASSYGDRQSYGYTF
17,.,TRBJ1-1,TRBV9,.,TGTGCCAGCAGCCCCAGGGACGGTGGAGATATGAACACTGAAGCTTTCTTT,CASSPRDGGDMNTEAFF
15,.,TRBJ2-7,TRBV5-6,TRBD2,TGTGCCAGCACCCAATCCGGGACTAGCGCCCCGCTCGGGTACTTC,CASTQSGTSAPLGYF
11,.,TRBJ1-4,TRBV6-5,.,TGTGCCAGCAGTTACAGGGGGAAACTGTTTTTT,CASSYRGKLFF
13,.,TRBJ1-1,TRBV29-1,.,TGCAGCGTCCGGACGTCAGGGGACACTGAAGCTTTCTTT,CSVRTSGDTEAFF
14,few,TRBJ1-1,TRBV7-7,TRBD1,TGTGCTAGCAGCCCGGGACAGGGGGACACTGAAGCTTTCTTT,CASSPGQGDTEAFF
15,.,TRBJ1-4,TRBV6-6,.,TGTGCCAGCGCCCAGGGCGGGGGGCCTGGTGAAAAACTGTTTTTT,CASAQGGGPGEKLFF
12,.,TRBJ1-1,TRBV29-1,.,TGCAGCGTTGAAGGGCTGGCCACTGAAGCTTTCTTT,CSVEGLATEAFF
14,.,TRBJ2-1,TRBV29-1,TRBD2,TGCAGCGTTGAAGATAGAGGACTAGACAATGAGCAGTTCTTC,CSVEDRGLDNEQFF
17,.,TRBJ1-4,TRBV5-1,TRBD1,TGCGCCAGCAGCCGACAGGGGGCGGCCACGGTAACGGAAAAACTGTTTTTT,CASSRQGAATVTEKLFF
14,.,TRBJ1-2,TRBV30,TRBD1,TGTGCCTGGAGTTCGACAGGGGAGGACTATGGCTACACCTTC,CAWSSTGEDYGYTF
15,.,TRBJ2-7,TRBV30,.,TGTGCCTGGAGGCCCTGGGGGGTAAACTCCTACGAGCAGTACTTC,CAWRPWGVNSYEQYF
13,.,TRBJ1-5,TRBV11-2,.,TGTGCCAGCAGCTCCTTCGGGGGTCAGCCCCAGCATTTT,CASSSFGGQPQHF
13,.,TRBJ2-3,TRBV6-5,.,TGTGCCAGCGCCGGACAGTCCACAGATACGCAGTATTTT,CASAGQSTDTQYF
13,.,TRBJ1-4,TRBV30,TRBD1,TGTGCCGTTTCAGACAGGGTTTGGGAAAAACTGTTTTTT,CAVSDRVWEKLFF
19,.,TRBJ1-4,TRBV30,.,TGTGCCTGGAGCAATCGGGGAGTAGGCAGGGGAGCAACTAATGAAAAACTGTTTTTT,CAWSNRGVGRGATNEKLFF
14,.,TRBJ2-5,TRBV5-5,.,TGTGCCAGCAGCCCAGGGACGTACCAAGAGACCCAGTACTTC,CASSPGTYQETQYF
14,.,TRBJ1-2,TRBV5-6,TRBD1,TGTGCCAGCAGCTTGACAGGGGTTAGCTATGGCTACACCTTC,CASSLTGVSYGYTF
15,.,TRBJ2-7,TRBV19,TRBD1,TGTGCCAGTAGTCTCTCTCGGGACAGCTCCTACGAGCAGTACTTC,CASSLSRDSSYEQYF
16,.,TRBJ2-3,TRBV15,TRBD2,TGTGCCACCAGCGTAAGCGGGAGGGGAGGCACAGATACGCAGTATTTT,CATSVSGRGGTDTQYF
16,.,TRBJ1-5,TRBV4-1,TRBD1,TGCGCCAGCAGCCCCACCGGACAGGGGATGGGTCAGCCCCAGCATTTT,CASSPTGQGMGQPQHF
15,.,TRBJ1-1,TRBV11-2,TRBD1,TGTGCCAGCAGCTCGCTCGGACAGGCGGGAACTGAAGCTTTCTTT,CASSSLGQAGTEAFF
14,.,TRBJ2-7,TRBV5-1,.,TGCGCCAGCAGCCTAGGCCAGAGCTCCTACGAGCAGTACTTC,CASSLGQSSYEQYF
13,.,TRBJ2-7,TRBV5-1,TRBD1,TGCGCCAGCAGCATACAGGGGCCCTACGAGCAGTACTTC,CASSIQGPYEQYF
15,.,TRBJ2-7,TRBV6-1,.,TGTGCCAGCAGTCGAAGCGGCGGGGCCCCCTACGAGCAGTACTTC,CASSRSGGAPYEQYF
11,.,TRBJ2-2,TRBV6-5,.,TGTGCCAGCGGAATAACCGGGGAGCTGTTTTTT,CASGITGELFF
11,.,TRBJ1-5,TRBV5-1,.,TGCGCCAAAGATAGCAATCAGCCCCAGCATTTT,CAKDSNQPQHF
13,.,TRBJ2-7,TRBV4-2,TRBD1,TGTGCCAGCAGCGAGGGGACAGACTACGAGCAGTACTTC,CASSEGTDYEQYF
14,.,TRBJ2-7,TRBV18,.,TGTGCCAGCTCCCTGTTACGACAGATAACCGAGCAGTACTTC,CASSLLRQITEQYF
14,.,TRBJ1-2,TRBV2,TRBD1,TGTGCCAGCAGGGTGACAGGGGCTAACTATGGCTACACCTTC,CASRVTGANYGYTF
15,.,TRBJ1-1,TRBV19,.,TGTGCCAGTAGTACGACCGACAGAGATAACACTGAAGCTTTCTTT,CASSTTDRDNTEAFF
13,.,TRBJ1-1,TRBV7-2,.,TGTGCCAGCAGCTTACAGGCGAACACTGAAGCTTTCTTT,CASSLQANTEAFF
14,.,TRBJ1-1,TRBV2,TRBD1,TGTGCCAGCAGGGTGGACAGGGCGAACACTGAAGCTTTCTTT,CASRVDRANTEAFF